Listed here are 3 T cell receptor beta chains from one sample, sequenced in a study of OX40 agonist ivuxolimab in advanced cancers. The method was immunoSEQ multiplex PCR; TCRdb's version includes in-frame clones alone and lacks a portion of them. The sample yields fewer than 85,000 clones, roughly 90% seen once. The sample consisted of CD4+ or CD8+ T cells sorted from blood, taken in a trial of the OX40 agonist ivuxolimab. Every receptor here comes from an adult with an advanced solid tumor such as melanoma, head and neck, liver or kidney cancer.

CDR3 nucleotides: TGTGCCAGCAGCTTAGGCTTCTACAATGAGCAGTTCTTC. Translated, it gives CASSLGFYNEQFF. The genes are TRBV7-9 and TRBJ2-1; D remains unclear. V was trimmed by 1 base and J by 3 bases, leaving 4 bases between them. The germline gives CDR1 SEHNR, CDR2 FQNEAQ (reference sequence). The CDR3 has 13 residues.

The CDR3 spells CASSLGRISYTF. CDR3 nucleotide sequence: TGTGCCAGCAGCTTGGGGCGAATAAGCTACACCTTC. The chain recombines TRBV11-2 with TRBJ1-2; TRBD1 might be the D (5 bases). The CDR3 consists of 12 residues. V was clipped by 3 bases and J by 9 bases, with 11 bases between them. The germline V gene has CDR1 SGHAT and CDR2 FQNNGV.

The rearrangement links TRBV7-2 to TRBJ2-7; TRBD2 agrees at 10 bases. With 2 bases clipped from V and 4 bases from J, the junction kept 5 bases outside the gene matches. Germline V gene lookup returns CDR1 SGHTA and CDR2 FQGNSA. The CDR3 runs to 15 residues. The CDR3 region is CASSLFASGGYEQYF. The CDR3 DNA reads as TGTGCCAGCAGCTTATTCGCTAGCGGGGGTTACGAGCAGTACTTC.